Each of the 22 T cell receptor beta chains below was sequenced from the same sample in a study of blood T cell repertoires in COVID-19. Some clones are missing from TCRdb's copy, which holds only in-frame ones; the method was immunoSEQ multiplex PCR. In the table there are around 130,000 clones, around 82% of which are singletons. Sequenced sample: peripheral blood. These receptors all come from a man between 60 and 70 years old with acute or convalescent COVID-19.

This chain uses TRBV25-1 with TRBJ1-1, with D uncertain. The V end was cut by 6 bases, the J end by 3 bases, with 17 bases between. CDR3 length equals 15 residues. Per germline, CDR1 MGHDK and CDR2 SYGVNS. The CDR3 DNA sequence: TGTGCCAGCAGCAGCCAGGTCCCAACGGACACTGAAGCTTTCTTT. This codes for CASSSQVPTDTEAFF.

The CDR3 region is CASSLLGGYNSPLHF. The CDR3 DNA reads as TGTGCCAGCAGCTTATTGGGGGGCTATAATTCACCCCTCCACTTT. This chain joins TRBV7-2 and TRBJ1-6, with a tentative D call TRBD1 (5 bases). The ends were cut back, 2 bases at V and 3 bases at J, with 8 bases in the middle. This CDR3 comprises 15 residues. Germline V gene sequence: CDR1 SGHTA, CDR2 FQGNSA. The full variable domain, completed using reference TRBV7-2 and TRBJ1-6, is GAGVSQSPSNKVTEKGKDVELRCDPISGHTALYWYRQSLGQGLEFLIYFQGNSAPDKSGLPSDRFSAERTGGSVSTLTIQRTQQEDSAVYLCASSLLGGYNSPLHFGNGTRLTVT.

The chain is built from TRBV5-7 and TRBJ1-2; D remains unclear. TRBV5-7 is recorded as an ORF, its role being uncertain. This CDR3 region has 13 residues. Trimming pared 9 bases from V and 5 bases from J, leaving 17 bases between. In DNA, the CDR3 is TGTGCCACCATCGGCACAGAGGGTTATGGCTACACCTTC. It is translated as CATIGTEGYGYTF.

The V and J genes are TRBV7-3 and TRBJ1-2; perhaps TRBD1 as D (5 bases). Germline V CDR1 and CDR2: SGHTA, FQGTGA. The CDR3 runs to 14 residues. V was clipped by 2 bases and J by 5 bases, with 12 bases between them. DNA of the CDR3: TGTGCCAGCAGCTTATCCCAGGGCGAATATGGCTACACCTTC. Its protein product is CASSLSQGEYGYTF. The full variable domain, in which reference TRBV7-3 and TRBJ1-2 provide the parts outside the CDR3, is GAGVSQTPSNKVTEKGKYVELRCDPISGHTALYWYRQSLGQGPEFLIYFQGTGAADDSGLPNDRFFAVRPEGSVSTLKIQRTERGDSAVYLCASSLSQGEYGYTFGSGTRLTVV.

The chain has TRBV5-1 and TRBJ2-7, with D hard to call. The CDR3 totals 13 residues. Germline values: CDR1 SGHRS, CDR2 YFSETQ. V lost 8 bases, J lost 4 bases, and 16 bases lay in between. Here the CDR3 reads CASRLADSYEQYF. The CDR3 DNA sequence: TGCGCCAGTCGACTGGCTGATTCTTACGAGCAGTACTTC.

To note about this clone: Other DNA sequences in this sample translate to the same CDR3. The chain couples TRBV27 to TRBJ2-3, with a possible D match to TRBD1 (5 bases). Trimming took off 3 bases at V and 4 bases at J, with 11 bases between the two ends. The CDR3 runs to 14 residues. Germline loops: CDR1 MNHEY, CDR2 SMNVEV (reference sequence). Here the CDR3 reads CASSFRGRPDTQYF. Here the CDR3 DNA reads TGTGCCAGCAGTTTTAGGGGTCGGCCAGATACGCAGTATTTT.

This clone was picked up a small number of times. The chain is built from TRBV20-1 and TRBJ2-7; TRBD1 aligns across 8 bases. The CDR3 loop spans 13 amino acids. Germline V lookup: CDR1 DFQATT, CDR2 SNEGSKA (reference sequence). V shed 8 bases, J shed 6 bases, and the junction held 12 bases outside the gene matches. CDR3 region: CSSRVDRDSEQYF. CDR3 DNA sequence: TGCAGTTCTCGTGTGGACAGGGATTCCGAGCAGTACTTC.

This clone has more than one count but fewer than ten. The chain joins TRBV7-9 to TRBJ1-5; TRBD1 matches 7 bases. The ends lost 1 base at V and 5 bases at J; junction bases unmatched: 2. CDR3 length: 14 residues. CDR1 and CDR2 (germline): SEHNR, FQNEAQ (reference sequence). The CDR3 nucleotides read TGTGCCAGCAGCTTAGAGGGGGCGGATCAGCCCCAGCATTTT. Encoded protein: CASSLEGADQPQHF. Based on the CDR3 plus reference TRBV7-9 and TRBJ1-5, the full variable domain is DTGVSQNPRHKITKRGQNVTFRCDPISEHNRLYWYRQTLGQGPEFLTYFQNEAQLEKSRLLSDRFSAERPKGSFSTLEIQRTEQGDSAMYLCASSLEGADQPQHFGDGTRLSIL.

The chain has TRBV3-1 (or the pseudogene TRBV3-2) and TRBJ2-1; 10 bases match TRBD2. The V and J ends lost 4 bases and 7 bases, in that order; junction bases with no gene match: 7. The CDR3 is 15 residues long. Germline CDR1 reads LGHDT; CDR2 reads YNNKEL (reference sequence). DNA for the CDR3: TGTGCCAGCAGCCCCCAGCTAGCGGGGGTAAATGAGCAGTTCTTC. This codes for CASSPQLAGVNEQFF.

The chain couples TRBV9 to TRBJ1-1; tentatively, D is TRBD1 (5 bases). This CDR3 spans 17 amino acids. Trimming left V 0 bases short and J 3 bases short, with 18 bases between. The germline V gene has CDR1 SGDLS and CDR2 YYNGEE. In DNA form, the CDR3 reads TGTGCCAGCAGCGTAGCACAATCCCGGGGGGAGGACACTGAAGCTTTCTTT. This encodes CASSVAQSRGEDTEAFF.

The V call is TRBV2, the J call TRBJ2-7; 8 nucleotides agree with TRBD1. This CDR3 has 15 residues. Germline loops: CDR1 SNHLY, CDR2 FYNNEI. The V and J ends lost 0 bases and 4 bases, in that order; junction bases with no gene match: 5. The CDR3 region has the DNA TGTGCCAGCAGTGAAGCGATGGACAGGGATTACGAGCAGTACTTC. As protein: CASSEAMDRDYEQYF.

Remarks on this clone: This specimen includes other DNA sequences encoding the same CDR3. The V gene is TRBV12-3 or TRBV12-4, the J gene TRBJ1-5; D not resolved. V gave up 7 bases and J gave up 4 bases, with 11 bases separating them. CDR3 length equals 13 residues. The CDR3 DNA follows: TGTGCCAGCACCCCGGGAGGGAATCAGCCCCAGCATTTT. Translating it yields CASTPGGNQPQHF.

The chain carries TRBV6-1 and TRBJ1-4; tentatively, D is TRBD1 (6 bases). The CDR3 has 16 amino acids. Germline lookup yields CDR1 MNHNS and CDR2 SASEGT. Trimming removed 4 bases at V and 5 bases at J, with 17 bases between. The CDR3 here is CASSGSPGHKNEKLFF. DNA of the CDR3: TGTGCCAGCAGTGGTTCCCCGGGACACAAAAATGAAAAACTGTTTTTT.

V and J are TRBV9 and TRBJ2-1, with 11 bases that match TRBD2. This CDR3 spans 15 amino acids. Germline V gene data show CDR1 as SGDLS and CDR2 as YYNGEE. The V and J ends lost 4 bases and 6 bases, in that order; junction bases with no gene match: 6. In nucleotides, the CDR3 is TGTGCCAGCAGCACCGGACTAGCGGGTATCAATGAGCAGTTCTTC. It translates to CASSTGLAGINEQFF.

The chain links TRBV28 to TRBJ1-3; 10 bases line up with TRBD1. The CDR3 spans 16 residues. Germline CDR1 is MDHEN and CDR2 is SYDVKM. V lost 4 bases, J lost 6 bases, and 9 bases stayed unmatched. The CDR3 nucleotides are TGTGCCAGCAGTTCCGGGGGACAGGGGAAGGAAAACACCATATATTTT. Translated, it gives CASSSGGQGKENTIYF.

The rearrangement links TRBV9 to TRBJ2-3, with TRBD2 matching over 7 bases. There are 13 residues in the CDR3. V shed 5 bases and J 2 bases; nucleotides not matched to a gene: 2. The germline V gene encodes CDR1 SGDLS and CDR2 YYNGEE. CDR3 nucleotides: TGTGCCAGCAGTCGGGGGGACACAGATACGCAGTATTTT. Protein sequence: CASSRGDTDTQYF.

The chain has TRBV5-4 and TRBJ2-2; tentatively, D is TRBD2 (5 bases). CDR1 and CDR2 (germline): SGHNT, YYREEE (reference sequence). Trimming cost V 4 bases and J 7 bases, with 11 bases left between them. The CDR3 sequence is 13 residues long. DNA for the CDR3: TGTGCCAGCAGCCCCCCGGGGTTCGGGGAGCTGTTTTTT. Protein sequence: CASSPPGFGELFF.

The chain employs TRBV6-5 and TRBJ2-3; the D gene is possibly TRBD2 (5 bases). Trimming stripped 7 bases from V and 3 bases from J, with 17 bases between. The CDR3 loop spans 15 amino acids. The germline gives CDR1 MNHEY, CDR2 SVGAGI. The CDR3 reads CASKGDQSRTDTQYF. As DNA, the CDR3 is TGTGCCAGCAAGGGAGACCAAAGCCGTACAGATACGCAGTATTTT.

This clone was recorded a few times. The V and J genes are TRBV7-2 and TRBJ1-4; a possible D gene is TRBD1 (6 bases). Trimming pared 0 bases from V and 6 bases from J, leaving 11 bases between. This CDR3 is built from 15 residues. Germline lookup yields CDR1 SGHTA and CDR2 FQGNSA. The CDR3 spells CASSLARGGYEKLFF. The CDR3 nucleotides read TGTGCCAGCAGCTTAGCGAGGGGGGGGTATGAAAAACTGTTTTTT.

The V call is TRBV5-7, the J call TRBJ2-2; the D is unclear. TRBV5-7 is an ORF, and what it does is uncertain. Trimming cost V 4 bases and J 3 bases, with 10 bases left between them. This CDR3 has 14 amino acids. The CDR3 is CASSPHGHTGELFF. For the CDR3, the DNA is TGTGCCAGCAGCCCCCATGGGCACACCGGGGAGCTGTTTTTT.

The CDR3 is CASSLAPGQGYEQYF. In DNA, the CDR3 is TGTGCCAGCAGCTTAGCTCCCGGACAGGGCTACGAGCAGTACTTC. V and J are TRBV11-2 and TRBJ2-7, with 8 bases matching TRBD1. The CDR3 length is 15 residues. The germline gives CDR1 SGHAT, CDR2 FQNNGV. V gave up 1 base and J gave up 3 bases; unmatched junction bases: 5.

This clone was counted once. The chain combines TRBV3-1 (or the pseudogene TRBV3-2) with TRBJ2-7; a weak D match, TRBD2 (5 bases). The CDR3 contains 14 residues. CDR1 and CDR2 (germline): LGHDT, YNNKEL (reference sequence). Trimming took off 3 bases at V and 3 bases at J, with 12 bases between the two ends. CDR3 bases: TGTGCCAGCAGCCATGTTCTGAGCGGCTACGAGCAGTACTTC. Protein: CASSHVLSGYEQYF.